This T cell receptor (beta chain) was sequenced in a study of T-cell reconstitution after alpha-beta-depleted transplantation in children. This clonotype was seen many times. Its antigen is not identified. It was with unique molecular identifiers that the TCRbeta library was prepared. TCRdb analysed the PCR reads with MiXCR anew, one entry per CDR3 protein. The profile covers over 150,000 distinct CDR3 sequences, with approximately 10% appearing a single time and around 13% taken by the ten largest. General study findings and limits: Several hundred rapidly expanded clones from non-depleted graft cells reportedly supplied alpha-beta T cells about two months post-transplant. One year after transplant, T-cell counts and diversity came mostly from newly produced T cells.

The CDR3 totals 15 residues. The germline CDR1 and CDR2 sequences are SGHAT and FQNNGV. Trimming left V 1 base short and J 0 bases short, with 10 bases between. This chain connects TRBV11-2 to TRBJ2-7; D is uncertain. The sequence derives from a boy between 2 and 10 years old with acute myeloid leukemia, due to receive a stem cell transplant. The sample consisted of PBMCs, taken before TCRalphabeta/CD19-depleted stem cell transplant. The CDR3 DNA reads TGTGCCAGCAGCTTAGTCGGGTTTCTCTCCTACGAGCAGTACTTC. This encodes CASSLVGFLSYEQYF.